The 12 T cell receptor beta chains below all came from one sample that was sequenced in a study of T-cell memory formation after mild COVID-19. From the 5' RACE reads, TCRdb called clonotypes with MiXCR, one entry per CDR3 protein. The data show about 390,000 distinct CDR3 sequences, with 16% seen just once and about a fifth held by the top ten. Source material: PBMCs or a T cell subset sorted from them (not recorded which). The receptors were sampled from a man between 18 and 29 years old who had mild COVID-19 (a few samples of this study predate the infection). Cell type and time point are not known.

The chain recombines TRBV2 with TRBJ2-3; D might be TRBD2 (5 bases). The CDR3 sequence is 14 residues long. V was trimmed by 7 bases and J by 0 bases, leaving 11 bases between them. Germline V lookup: CDR1 SNHLY, CDR2 FYNNEI. The CDR3 sequence: CASTLASSTDTQYF. The CDR3 DNA reads as TGTGCCAGCACCTTAGCGTCTAGCACAGATACGCAGTATTTT.

V gene TRBV19 combines with J gene TRBJ1-5, with 12 bases fitting TRBD1. Looked up from germline, CDR1 is LNHDA and CDR2 is SQIVND (reference sequence). J was trimmed by 8 bases and V by 3 bases; bases with no gene match: 5. The CDR3 extends over 15 amino acids. CDR3 coding DNA: TGTGCCAGTAGTATGGGGACAGGGGGCACGGAGCCCCAGCATTTT. Protein product: CASSMGTGGTEPQHF.

The gene calls are TRBV6-5 and TRBJ1-6; TRBD1 agrees at 9 bases. The CDR3 is 15 amino acids. Germline V CDR1 and CDR2: MNHEY, SVGAGI. V lost 6 bases, J lost 7 bases, and 7 bases stayed unmatched. In DNA, the CDR3 is TGTGCCAGCAGCAGGGCCGGGACAGGGAATTCACCCCTCCACTTT. Its translation is CASSRAGTGNSPLHF.

This clonotype occurred a few times. V gene TRBV5-1 combines with J gene TRBJ2-1; 9 bases fit TRBD1. This CDR3 has 15 amino acids. V lost 2 bases, J lost 4 bases, and 4 bases stayed unmatched. Germline V gene data show CDR1 as SGHRS and CDR2 as YFSETQ. CDR3 in amino acids: CASSLQGARYNEQFF. Here the CDR3 DNA reads TGCGCCAGCAGCTTACAGGGGGCCAGATACAATGAGCAGTTCTTC.

About this clonotype itself: No DNA is shown, since the ends of the CDR3 on it are uncertain; the CDR3 is the one TCRdb lists. The chain couples TRBV7-5 to TRBJ1-2; the D call of TRBD1 is as the table states it, not checked on the DNA. TRBV7-5 is a documented pseudogene. The CDR3 is made up of 16 amino acids, end residues included. The CDR3 region is CISVPEAPGGGLGYTF.

The chain combines TRBV5-1 with TRBJ1-2; the match to TRBD1 covers 12 bases. V shed 4 bases, J shed 8 bases, and the junction held 9 bases outside the gene matches. From germline, CDR1 is SGHRS and CDR2 YFSETQ. The CDR3 totals 15 residues. Here the CDR3 DNA reads TGCGCCAGCAGCCCGGGACAGGGGGCGACTGGAGGCTACACCTTC. This codes for CASSPGQGATGGYTF.

The chain links TRBV5-1 to TRBJ1-1; 7 bases are a match to TRBD1. This CDR3 spans 14 amino acids. The junction had 8 bases not matched to a gene; V was cut back by 5 bases and J by 4 bases. CDR1 SGHRS and CDR2 YFSETQ come from the germline V gene. This chain's CDR3 is CASSRTGDPTEAFF. DNA of the CDR3: TGCGCCAGCAGTCGAACAGGGGACCCCACTGAAGCTTTCTTT.

The rearrangement joins TRBV9 to TRBJ2-3, with D possibly matching TRBD1 (6 bases). CDR1 SGDLS and CDR2 YYNGEE come from the germline V gene. The CDR3 is 14 residues long. The germline V and J ends were trimmed by 1 base and 4 bases, with 10 bases remaining between them. The CDR3 DNA reads as TGTGCCAGCAGCGTAACAGGGATGGCAGATACGCAGTATTTT. Translating gives CASSVTGMADTQYF.

There are a few counts of this clonotype. The chain links TRBV5-1 to TRBJ2-7; the D gene is possibly TRBD1 (5 bases). Trimming took 0 bases from V and 7 from J, leaving 17 bases between them. The germline CDR1 and CDR2 sequences are SGHRS and YFSETQ. This CDR3 has 15 residues. The CDR3 here is CASSLDLGAGREQYF. CDR3 in DNA: TGCGCCAGCAGCTTGGATCTAGGGGCAGGGCGGGAGCAGTACTTC.

In this sample, this clonotype turned up a few times. The rearrangement joins TRBV7-2 to TRBJ2-3, with 7 bases lining up with TRBD2. This CDR3 comprises 18 residues. Germline assignment: CDR1 SGHTA and CDR2 FQGNSA. V lost 2 bases and J lost 0; bases outside the gene matches: 11. DNA for the CDR3: TGTGCCAGCAGCTTAAATGGGCCTAGCGGATCTAGCACAGATACGCAGTATTTT. Residues: CASSLNGPSGSSTDTQYF. The full variable domain, completed using reference TRBV7-2 and TRBJ2-3, is GAGVSQSPSNKVTEKGKDVELRCDPISGHTALYWYRQSLGQGLEFLIYFQGNSAPDKSGLPSDRFSAERTGGSVSTLTIQRTQQEDSAVYLCASSLNGPSGSSTDTQYFGPGTRLTVL.

The J gene is TRBJ1-1, the V gene TRBV4-2; possible D gene TRBD1, 6 bases. The V and J ends lost 4 bases and 4 bases respectively, with 19 bases between them. The germline CDR1 and CDR2 sequences are LGHNA and YNFKEQ. The CDR3 has 16 residues. CDR3 loop: CASSPLGQGKPTEAFF. The CDR3 DNA is TGTGCCAGCAGCCCCTTGGGACAAGGAAAGCCCACTGAAGCTTTCTTT.

Remarks on this clonotype: The junction and the germline gene differ at one end; a read error may be behind it. V usage is TRBV5-6 and J usage is TRBJ2-7, with 9 nucleotides matching TRBD2. Germline values: CDR1 SGHDT, CDR2 YYEEEE. This CDR3 contains 11 residues. The CDR3 spells CASSLGLAEAW. The CDR3 bases are TGTGCCAGCAGCTTGGGACTAGCGGAGGCCTGG.